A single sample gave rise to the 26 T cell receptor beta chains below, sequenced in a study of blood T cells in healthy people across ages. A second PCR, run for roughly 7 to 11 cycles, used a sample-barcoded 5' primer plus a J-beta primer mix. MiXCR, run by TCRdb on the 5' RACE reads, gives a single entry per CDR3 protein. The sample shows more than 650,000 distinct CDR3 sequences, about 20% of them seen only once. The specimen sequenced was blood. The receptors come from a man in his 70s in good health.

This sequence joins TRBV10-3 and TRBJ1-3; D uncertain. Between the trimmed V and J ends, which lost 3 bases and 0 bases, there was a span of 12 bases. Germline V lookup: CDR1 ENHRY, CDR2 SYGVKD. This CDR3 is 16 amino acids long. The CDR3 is CAISDHNWGSGNTIYF. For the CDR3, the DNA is TGTGCCATCAGTGATCATAACTGGGGCTCTGGAAACACCATATATTTT.

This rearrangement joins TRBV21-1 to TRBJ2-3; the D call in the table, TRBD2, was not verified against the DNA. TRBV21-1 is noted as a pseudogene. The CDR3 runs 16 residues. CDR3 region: CASSKEQREDFVTQYF. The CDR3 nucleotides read TGTGCCAGCAGCAAAGAGCAGCGGGAGGATTTCGTTACGCAGTATTTT.

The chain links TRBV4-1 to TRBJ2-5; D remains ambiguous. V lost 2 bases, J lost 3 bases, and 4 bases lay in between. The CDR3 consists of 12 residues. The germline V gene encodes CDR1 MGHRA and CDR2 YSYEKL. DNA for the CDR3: TGCGCCAGCAGCCAAAGGGAAGAGACCCAGTACTTC. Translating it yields CASSQREETQYF.

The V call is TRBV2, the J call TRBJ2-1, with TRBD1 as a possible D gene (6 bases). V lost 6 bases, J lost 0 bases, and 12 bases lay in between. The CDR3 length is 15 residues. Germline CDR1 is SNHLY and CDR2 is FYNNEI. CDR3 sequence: CASRAGTSSYNEQFF. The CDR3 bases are TGTGCCAGCAGGGCAGGGACAAGCTCCTACAATGAGCAGTTCTTC.

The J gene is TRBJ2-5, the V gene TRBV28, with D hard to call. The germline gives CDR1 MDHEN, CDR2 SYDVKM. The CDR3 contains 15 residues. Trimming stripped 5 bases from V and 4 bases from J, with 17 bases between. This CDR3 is CASSLPDNGPETQYF. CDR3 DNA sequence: TGTGCCAGCAGTCTCCCTGACAACGGCCCAGAGACCCAGTACTTC.

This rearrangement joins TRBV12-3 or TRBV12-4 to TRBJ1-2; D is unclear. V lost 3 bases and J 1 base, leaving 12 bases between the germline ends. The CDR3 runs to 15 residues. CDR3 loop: CASSFIVMNNYGYTF. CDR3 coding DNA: TGTGCCAGCAGTTTTATTGTGATGAATAACTATGGCTACACCTTC.

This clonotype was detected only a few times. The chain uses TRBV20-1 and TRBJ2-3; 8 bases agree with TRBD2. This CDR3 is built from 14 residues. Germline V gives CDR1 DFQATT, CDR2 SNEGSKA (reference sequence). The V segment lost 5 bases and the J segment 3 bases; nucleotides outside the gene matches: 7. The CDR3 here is CSARAGGGTDTQYF. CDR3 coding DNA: TGCAGTGCTCGTGCGGGGGGAGGGACAGATACGCAGTATTTT.

As DNA, the CDR3 is TGTGCCAGCGGGAGGGCTGGCTACCCAACAGATACGCAGTATTTT. It translates to CASGRAGYPTDTQYF. This chain uses TRBV12-3 or TRBV12-4 with TRBJ2-3; 7 nucleotides agree with TRBD2. V was clipped by 8 bases and J by 3 bases; unmatched bases: 11. The CDR3 runs to 15 residues.

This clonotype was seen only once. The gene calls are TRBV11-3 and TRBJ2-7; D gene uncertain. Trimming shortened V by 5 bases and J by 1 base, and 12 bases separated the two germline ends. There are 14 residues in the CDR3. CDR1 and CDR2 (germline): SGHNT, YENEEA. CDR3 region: CASSPHIYSYEQYV. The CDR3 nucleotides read TGTGCCAGCAGCCCCCATATCTATTCCTACGAGCAGTACGTC.

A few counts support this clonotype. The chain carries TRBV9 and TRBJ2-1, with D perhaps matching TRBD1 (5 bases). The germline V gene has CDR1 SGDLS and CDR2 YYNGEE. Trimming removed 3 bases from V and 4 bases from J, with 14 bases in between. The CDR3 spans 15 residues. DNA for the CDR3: TGTGCCAGCAGCGAAAAAAGGGGCGCATACAATGAGCAGTTCTTC. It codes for CASSEKRGAYNEQFF.

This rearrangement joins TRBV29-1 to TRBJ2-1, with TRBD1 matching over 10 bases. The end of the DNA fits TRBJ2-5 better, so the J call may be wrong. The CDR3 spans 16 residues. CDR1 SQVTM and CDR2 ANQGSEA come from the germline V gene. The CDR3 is CSVSARDRGLVETQYF. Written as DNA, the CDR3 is TGCAGCGTCTCGGCACGAGACAGGGGGCTCGTAGAGACCCAGTACTTC.

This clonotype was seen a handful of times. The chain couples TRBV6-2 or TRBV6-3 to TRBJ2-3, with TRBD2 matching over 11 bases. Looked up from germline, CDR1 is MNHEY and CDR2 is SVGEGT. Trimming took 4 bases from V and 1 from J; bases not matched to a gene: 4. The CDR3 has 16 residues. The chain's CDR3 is CASSFTSGRGTDTQYF. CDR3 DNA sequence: TGTGCCAGCAGTTTCACTAGCGGGAGAGGCACAGATACGCAGTATTTT.

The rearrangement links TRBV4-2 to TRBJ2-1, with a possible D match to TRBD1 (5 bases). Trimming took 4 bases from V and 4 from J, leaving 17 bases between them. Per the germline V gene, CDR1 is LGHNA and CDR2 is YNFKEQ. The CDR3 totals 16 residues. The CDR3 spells CASSPTDTVNYNEQFF. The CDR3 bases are TGTGCCAGCAGCCCGACAGACACAGTAAATTACAATGAGCAGTTCTTC.

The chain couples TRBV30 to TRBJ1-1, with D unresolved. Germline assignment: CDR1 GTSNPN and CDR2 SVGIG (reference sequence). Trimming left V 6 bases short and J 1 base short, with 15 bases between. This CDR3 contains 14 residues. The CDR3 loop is CACRHRPQNTEAFF. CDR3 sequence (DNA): TGTGCCTGCCGACACCGACCTCAGAACACTGAAGCTTTCTTT. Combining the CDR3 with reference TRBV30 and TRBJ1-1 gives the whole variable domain SQTIHQWPATLVQPVGSPLSLECTVEGTSNPNLYWYRQAAGRGLQLLFYSVGIGQISSEVPQNLSASRPQDRQFILSSKKLLLSDSGFYLCACRHRPQNTEAFFGQGTRLTVV.

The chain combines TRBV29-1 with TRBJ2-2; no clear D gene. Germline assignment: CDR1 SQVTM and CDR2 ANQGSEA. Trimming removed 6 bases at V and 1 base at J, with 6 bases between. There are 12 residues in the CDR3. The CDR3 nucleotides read TGCAGCGTCACGGGGAACACCGGGGAGCTGTTTTTT. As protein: CSVTGNTGELFF.

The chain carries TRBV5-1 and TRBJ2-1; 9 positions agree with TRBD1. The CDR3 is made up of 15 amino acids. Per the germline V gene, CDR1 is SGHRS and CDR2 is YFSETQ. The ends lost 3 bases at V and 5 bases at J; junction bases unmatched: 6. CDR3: CASSSGQGRNNEQFF. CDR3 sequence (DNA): TGCGCCAGCAGCTCCGGACAGGGGAGGAACAATGAGCAGTTCTTC. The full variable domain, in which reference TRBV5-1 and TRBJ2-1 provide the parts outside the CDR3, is KAGVTQTPRYLIKTRGQQVTLSCSPISGHRSVSWYQQTPGQGLQFLFEYFSETQRNKGNFPGRFSGRQFSNSRSEMNVSTLELGDSALYLCASSSGQGRNNEQFFGPGTRLTVL.

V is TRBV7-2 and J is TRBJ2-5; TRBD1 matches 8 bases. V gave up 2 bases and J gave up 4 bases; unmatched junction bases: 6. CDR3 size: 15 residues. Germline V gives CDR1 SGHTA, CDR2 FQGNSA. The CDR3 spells CASSLFGQGAETQYF. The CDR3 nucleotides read TGTGCCAGCAGCTTATTTGGCCAGGGGGCAGAGACCCAGTACTTC.

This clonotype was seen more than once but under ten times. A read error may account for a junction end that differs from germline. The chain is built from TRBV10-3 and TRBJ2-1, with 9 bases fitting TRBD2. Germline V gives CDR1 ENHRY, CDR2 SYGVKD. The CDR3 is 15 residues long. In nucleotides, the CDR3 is TGTGCTATCAGTGACGCACTAGCGGGTGGGAATGAGCAGTTCTTC. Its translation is CAISDALAGGNEQFF.

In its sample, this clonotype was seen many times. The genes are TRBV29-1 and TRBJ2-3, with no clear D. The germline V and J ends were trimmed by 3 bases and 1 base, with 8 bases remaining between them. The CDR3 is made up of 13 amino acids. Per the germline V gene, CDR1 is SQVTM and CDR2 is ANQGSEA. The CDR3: CSVDESGTDTQYF. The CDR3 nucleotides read TGCAGCGTTGACGAAAGCGGCACAGATACGCAGTATTTT.

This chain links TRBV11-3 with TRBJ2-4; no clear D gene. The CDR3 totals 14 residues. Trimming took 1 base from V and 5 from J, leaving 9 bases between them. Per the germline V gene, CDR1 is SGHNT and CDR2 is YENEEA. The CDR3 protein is CASSLAPSQNIQYF. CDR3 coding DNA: TGTGCCAGCAGCTTAGCCCCGAGTCAAAACATTCAGTACTTC.

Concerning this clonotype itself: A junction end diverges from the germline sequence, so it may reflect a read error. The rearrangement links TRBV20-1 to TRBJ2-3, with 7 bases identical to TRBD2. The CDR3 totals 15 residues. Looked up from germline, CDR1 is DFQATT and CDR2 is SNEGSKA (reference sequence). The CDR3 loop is CSASGGSGVIDTRYF. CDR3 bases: TGCAGTGCTAGTGGCGGGAGTGGGGTTATCGATACGCGGTATTTT.

This CDR3 reads CASSPSGNSPNEKLFF. CDR3 in DNA: TGTGCCAGCAGCCCCTCGGGAAACTCTCCTAATGAAAAACTGTTTTTT. The chain uses TRBV12-3 or TRBV12-4 and TRBJ1-4; D unclear. Trimming left V 6 bases short and J 3 bases short, with 17 bases between. CDR3 length equals 16 residues.

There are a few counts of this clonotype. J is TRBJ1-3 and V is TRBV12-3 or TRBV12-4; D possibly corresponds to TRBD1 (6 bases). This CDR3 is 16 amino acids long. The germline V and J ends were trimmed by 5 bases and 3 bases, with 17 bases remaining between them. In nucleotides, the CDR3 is TGTGCCAGCAGTCCCGAGGTGGGAGGGGGTGGAAACACCATATATTTT. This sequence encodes CASSPEVGGGGNTIYF.

The CDR3 here is CASRGDRGPRADTQYF. The CDR3 DNA reads TGTGCCAGCAGGGGAGACAGGGGACCCCGCGCAGATACGCAGTATTTT. This rearrangement joins TRBV28 to TRBJ2-3; 8 positions agree with TRBD1. With 6 bases clipped from V and 4 bases from J, the junction kept 12 bases outside the gene matches. CDR1 and CDR2 (germline): MDHEN, SYDVKM. CDR3 length equals 16 residues.

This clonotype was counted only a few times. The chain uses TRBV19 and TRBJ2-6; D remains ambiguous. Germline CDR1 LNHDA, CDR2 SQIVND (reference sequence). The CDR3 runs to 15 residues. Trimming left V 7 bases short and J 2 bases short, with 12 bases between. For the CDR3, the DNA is TGTGCCAGTACCCAGGAAGGAACTGGGGCCAACGTCCTGACTTTC. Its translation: CASTQEGTGANVLTF.

The CDR3: CASSGGRQNQPQHF. The CDR3 bases are TGTGCCAGCAGTGGGGGACGCCAAAATCAGCCCCAGCATTTT. The chain is built from TRBV2 and TRBJ1-5, with D maybe TRBD1 (5 bases). There are 14 residues in the CDR3. CDR1 and CDR2 from the germline V gene are SNHLY and FYNNEI. Trimming took off 4 bases at V and 4 bases at J, with 11 bases between the two ends.